This T cell receptor (beta chain) was captured by sequencing in a study of graft-versus-host responses after intestinal transplantation. Study-wide background: Induction with anti-thymocyte globulin, then tacrolimus and steroids for three to four years, was given to all recipients. Findings of the study overall: Researchers found GvH clones in recipient marrow, and some showed up first in ileum or blood. An association linked early post-transplant HvG declines with peak circulating GvH clone levels.

The data were produced by immunoSEQ multiplex PCR, yet TCRdb's version contains in-frame clones alone and is incomplete. Among about 70,000 clones listed, 90% to 95% were seen once. As regards this clone: What it recognizes is unknown.

The germline V gene has CDR1 MNHEY and CDR2 SVGAGI. CDR3 length equals 14 residues. After removal of 5 bases from V and 6 bases from J, the junction contained 7 bases not matched to a gene. The rearrangement links TRBV6-5 to TRBJ2-1; 7 bases line up with TRBD2. This sequence originates from a human donor who received an intestinal transplant. The sequenced sample was unstimulated CD8+ T cells sorted from spleen or lymph node cells, obtained before intestinal transplant. The CDR3 nucleotides read TGTGCCAGCAGTGGGACGGGAGGCGCCAATGAGCAGTTCTTC. Protein sequence: CASSGTGGANEQFF.